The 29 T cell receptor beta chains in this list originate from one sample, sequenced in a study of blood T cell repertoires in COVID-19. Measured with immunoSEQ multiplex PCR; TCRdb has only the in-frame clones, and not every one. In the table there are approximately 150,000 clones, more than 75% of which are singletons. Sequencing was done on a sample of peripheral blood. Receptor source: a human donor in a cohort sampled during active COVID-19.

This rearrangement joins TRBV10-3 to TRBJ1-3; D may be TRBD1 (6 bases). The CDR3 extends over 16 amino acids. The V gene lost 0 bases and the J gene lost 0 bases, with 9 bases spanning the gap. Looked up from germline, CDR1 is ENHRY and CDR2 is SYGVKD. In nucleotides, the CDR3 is TGTGCCATCAGTGAGTCGACAGGCCCCTCTGGAAACACCATATATTTT. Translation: CAISESTGPSGNTIYF.

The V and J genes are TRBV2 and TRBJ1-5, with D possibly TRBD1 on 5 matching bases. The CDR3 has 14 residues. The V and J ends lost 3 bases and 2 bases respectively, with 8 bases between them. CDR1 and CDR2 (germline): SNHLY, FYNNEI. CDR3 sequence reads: CASSDRVGNQPQHF. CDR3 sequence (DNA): TGTGCCAGCAGTGACAGGGTAGGCAATCAGCCCCAGCATTTT. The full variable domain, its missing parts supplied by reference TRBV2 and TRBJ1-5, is EPEVTQTPSHQVTQMGQEVILRCVPISNHLYFYWYRQILGQKVEFLVSFYNNEISEKSEIFDDQFSVERPDGSNFTLKIRSTKLEDSAMYFCASSDRVGNQPQHFGDGTRLSIL.

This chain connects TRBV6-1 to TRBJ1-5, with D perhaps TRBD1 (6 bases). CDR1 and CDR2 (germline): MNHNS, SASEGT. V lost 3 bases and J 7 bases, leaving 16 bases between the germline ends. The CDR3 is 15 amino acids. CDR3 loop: CASSDRQVFRQPQHF. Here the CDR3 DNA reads TGTGCCAGCAGTGACCGACAGGTCTTTAGGCAGCCCCAGCATTTT.

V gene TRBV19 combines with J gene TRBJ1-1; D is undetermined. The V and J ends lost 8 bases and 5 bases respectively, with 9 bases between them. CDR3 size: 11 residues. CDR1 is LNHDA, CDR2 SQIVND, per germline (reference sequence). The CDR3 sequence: CASRWWTEAFF. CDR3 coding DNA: TGTGCCAGTCGGTGGTGGACTGAAGCTTTCTTT.

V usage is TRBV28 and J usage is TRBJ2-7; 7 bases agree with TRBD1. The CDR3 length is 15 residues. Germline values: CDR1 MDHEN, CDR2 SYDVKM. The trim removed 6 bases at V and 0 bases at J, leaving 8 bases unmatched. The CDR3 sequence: CASRGTRDSSYEQYF. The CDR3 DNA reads TGTGCCAGCAGGGGAACCCGGGACAGCTCCTACGAGCAGTACTTC.

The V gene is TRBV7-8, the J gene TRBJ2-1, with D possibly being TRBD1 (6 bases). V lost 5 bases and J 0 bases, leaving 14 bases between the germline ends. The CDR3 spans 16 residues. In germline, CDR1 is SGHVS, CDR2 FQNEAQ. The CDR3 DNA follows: TGTGCCAGCAGCCTCCCTCTAGGGGGCTCCTACAATGAGCAGTTCTTC. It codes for CASSLPLGGSYNEQFF.

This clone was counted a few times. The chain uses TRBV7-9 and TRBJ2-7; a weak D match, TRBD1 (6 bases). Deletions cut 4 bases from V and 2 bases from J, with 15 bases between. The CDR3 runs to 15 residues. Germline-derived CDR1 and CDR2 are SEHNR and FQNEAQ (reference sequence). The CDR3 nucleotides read TGTGCCAGCAGCTCCTGGCAGGGGCTCCCCTACGAGCAGTACTTC. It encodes CASSSWQGLPYEQYF.

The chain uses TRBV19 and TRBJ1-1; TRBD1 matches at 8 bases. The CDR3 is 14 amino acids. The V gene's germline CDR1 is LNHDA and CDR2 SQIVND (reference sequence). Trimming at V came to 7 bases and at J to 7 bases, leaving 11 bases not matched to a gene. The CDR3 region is CASKTDRVEGEAFF. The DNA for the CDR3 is TGTGCCAGTAAGACGGACAGGGTTGAGGGTGAAGCTTTCTTT.

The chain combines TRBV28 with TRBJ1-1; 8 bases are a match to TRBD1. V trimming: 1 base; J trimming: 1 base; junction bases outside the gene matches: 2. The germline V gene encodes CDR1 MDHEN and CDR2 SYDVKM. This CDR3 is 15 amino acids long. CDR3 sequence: CASSLSGTGNTEAFF. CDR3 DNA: TGTGCCAGCAGTTTATCTGGGACAGGGAACACTGAAGCTTTCTTT.

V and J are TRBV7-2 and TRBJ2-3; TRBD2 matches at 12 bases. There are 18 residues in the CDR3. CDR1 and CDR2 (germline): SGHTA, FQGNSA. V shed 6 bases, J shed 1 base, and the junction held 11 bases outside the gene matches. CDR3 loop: CASSSKGPSGRGTDTQYF. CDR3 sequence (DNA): TGTGCCAGCAGTTCAAAAGGCCCTAGCGGGAGGGGCACAGATACGCAGTATTTT.

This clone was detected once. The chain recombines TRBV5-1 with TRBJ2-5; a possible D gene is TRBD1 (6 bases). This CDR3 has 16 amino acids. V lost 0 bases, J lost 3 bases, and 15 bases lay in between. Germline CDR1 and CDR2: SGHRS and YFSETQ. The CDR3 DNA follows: TGCGCCAGCAGCTTGGCGGGACAACGGATGGAAGAGACCCAGTACTTC. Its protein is CASSLAGQRMEETQYF. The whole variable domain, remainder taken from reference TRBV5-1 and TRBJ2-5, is KAGVTQTPRYLIKTRGQQVTLSCSPISGHRSVSWYQQTPGQGLQFLFEYFSETQRNKGNFPGRFSGRQFSNSRSEMNVSTLELGDSALYLCASSLAGQRMEETQYFGPGTRLLVL.

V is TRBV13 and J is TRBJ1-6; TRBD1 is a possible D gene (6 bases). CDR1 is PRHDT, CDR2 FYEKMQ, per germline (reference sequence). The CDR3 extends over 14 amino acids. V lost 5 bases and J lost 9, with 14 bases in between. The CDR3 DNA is TGTGCCAGCAGCCGTGACAGGAACGGTTCACCCCTCCACTTT. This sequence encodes CASSRDRNGSPLHF.

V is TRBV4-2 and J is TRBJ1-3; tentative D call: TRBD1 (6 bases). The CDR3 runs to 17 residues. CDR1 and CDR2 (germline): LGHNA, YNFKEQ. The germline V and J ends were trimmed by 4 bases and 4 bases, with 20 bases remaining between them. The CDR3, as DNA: TGTGCCAGCAGCCCACTGGGTAACAGGGTCGGGGGAAACACCATATATTTT. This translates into CASSPLGNRVGGNTIYF.

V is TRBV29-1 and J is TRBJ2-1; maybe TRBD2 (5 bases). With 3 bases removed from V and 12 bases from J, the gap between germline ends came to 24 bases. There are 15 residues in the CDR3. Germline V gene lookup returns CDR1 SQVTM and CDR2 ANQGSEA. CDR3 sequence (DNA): TGCAGCGTTGATTTCCCGGGCCTCAGCGGCGGCGGGCAGTTCTTC. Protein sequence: CSVDFPGLSGGGQFF.

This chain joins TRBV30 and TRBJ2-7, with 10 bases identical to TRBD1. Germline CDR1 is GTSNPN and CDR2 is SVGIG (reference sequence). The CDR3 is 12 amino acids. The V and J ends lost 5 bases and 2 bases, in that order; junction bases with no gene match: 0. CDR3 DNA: TGTGCCTGGGGGACAGGGGCCTACGAGCAGTACGTC. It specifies CAWGTGAYEQYV.

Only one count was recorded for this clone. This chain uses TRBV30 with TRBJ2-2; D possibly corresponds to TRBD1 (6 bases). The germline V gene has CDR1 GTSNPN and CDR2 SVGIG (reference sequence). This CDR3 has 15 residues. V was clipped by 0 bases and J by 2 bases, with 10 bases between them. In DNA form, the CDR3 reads TGTGCCTGGAGTGTGCTGGGGGCAAACACCGGGGAGCTGTTTTTT. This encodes CAWSVLGANTGELFF.

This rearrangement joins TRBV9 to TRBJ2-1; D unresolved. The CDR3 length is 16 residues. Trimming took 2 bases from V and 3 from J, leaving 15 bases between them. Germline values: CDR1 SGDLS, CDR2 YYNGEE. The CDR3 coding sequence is TGTGCCAGCAGCGTTTCAACTACCCTCCGCTACAATGAGCAGTTCTTC. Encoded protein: CASSVSTTLRYNEQFF.

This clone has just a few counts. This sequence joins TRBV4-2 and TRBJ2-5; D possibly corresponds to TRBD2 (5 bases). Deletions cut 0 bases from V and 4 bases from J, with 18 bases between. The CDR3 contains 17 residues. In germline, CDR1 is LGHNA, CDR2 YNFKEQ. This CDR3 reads CASSQDPGSTTPETQYF. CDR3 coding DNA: TGTGCCAGCAGCCAAGACCCGGGGAGTACGACCCCAGAGACCCAGTACTTC.

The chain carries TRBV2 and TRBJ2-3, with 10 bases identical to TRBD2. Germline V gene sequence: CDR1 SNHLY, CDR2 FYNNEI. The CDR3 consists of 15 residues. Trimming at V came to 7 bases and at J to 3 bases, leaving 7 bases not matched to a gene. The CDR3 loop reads CASTGLAGATDTQYF. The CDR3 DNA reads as TGTGCCAGCACAGGTCTAGCGGGAGCGACAGATACGCAGTATTTT.

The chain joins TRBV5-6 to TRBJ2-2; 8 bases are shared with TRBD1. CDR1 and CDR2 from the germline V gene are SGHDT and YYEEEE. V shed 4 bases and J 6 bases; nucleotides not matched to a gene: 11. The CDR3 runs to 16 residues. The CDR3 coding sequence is TGTGCCAGCAGCAAGCGACAGGGGAGTTTGGCCGGGGAGCTGTTTTTT. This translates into CASSKRQGSLAGELFF.

CDR3 DNA sequence: TGTGCCAGCAGCCGGCGACTAGCGGGAGTCGGAGATACGCAGTATTTT. This codes for CASSRRLAGVGDTQYF. V gene TRBV11-2 combines with J gene TRBJ2-3; the match to TRBD2 covers 12 bases. Germline loops: CDR1 SGHAT, CDR2 FQNNGV. The CDR3 has 16 residues. The V and J ends lost 5 bases and 5 bases, in that order; junction bases with no gene match: 8. Based on the CDR3 plus reference TRBV11-2 and TRBJ2-3, the full variable domain is EAGVAQSPRYKIIEKRQSVAFWCNPISGHATLYWYQQILGQGPKLLIQFQNNGVVDDSQLPKDRFSAERLKGVDSTLKIQPAKLEDSAVYLCASSRRLAGVGDTQYFGPGTRLTVL.

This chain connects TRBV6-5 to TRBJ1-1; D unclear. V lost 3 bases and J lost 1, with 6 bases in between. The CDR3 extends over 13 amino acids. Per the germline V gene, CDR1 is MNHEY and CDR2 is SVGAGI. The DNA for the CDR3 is TGTGCCAGCAGTTATCGCAGGAACACTGAAGCTTTCTTT. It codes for CASSYRRNTEAFF.

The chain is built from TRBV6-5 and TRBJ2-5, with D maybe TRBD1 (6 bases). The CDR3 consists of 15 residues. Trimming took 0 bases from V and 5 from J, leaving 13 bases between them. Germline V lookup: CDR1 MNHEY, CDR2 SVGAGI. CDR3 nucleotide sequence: TGTGCCAGCAGTTACTCTGCTACAGGGTACGAGACCCAGTACTTC. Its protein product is CASSYSATGYETQYF.

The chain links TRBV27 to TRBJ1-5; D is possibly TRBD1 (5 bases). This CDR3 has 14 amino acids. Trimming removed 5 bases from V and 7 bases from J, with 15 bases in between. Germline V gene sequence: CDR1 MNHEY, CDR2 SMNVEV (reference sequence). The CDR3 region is CASSLTGGLQPQHF. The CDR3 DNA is TGTGCCAGCAGTCTTACAGGTGGACTACAGCCCCAGCATTTT.

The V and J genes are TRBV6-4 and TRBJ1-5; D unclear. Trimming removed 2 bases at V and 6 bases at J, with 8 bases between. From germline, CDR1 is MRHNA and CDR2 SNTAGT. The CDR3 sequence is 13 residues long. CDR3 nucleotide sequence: TGTGCCAGCAGTGACGGTAGAGGTCAGCCCCAGCATTTT. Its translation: CASSDGRGQPQHF.

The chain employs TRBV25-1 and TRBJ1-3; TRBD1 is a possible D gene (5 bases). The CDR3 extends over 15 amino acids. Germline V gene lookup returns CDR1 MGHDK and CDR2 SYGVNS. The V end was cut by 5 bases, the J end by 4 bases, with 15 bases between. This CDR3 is CASSLTRVNGNTIYF. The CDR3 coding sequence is TGTGCCAGCAGTTTAACCAGGGTAAACGGAAACACCATATATTTT.

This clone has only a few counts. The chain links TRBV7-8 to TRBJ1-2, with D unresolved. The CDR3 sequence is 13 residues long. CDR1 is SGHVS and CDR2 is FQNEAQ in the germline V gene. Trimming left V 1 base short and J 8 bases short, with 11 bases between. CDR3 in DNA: TGTGCCAGCAGCTTAGAAGGATACAGCGGCTACACCTTC. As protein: CASSLEGYSGYTF.

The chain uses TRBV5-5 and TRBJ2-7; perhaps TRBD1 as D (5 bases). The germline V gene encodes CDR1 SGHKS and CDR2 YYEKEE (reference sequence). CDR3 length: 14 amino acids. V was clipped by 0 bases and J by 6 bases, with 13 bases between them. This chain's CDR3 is CASSLEAGRSEQYF. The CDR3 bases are TGTGCCAGCAGCTTGGAGGCAGGGCGGAGCGAGCAGTACTTC.

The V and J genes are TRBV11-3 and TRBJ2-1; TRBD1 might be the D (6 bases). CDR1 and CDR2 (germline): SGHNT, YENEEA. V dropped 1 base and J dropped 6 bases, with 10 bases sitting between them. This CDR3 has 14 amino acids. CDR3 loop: CASSLVRGSNEQFF. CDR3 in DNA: TGTGCCAGCAGCTTAGTCAGGGGCTCCAATGAGCAGTTCTTC.